This record concerns one TCR beta chain sequence. This entry belongs to a study of cytomegalovirus exposure and HLA in healthy donors. Looking at the study overall: A preliminary data release comprised 91 million or so unique TCRs obtained from HLA-typed donors.

The CDR3 totals 15 residues. Germline V gene lookup returns CDR1 LGHNA and CDR2 YSLEER. The V and J ends lost 4 bases and 0 bases, in that order; junction bases with no gene match: 5. 60 Vbeta and 13 Jbeta primers were used in PCR. Produced via immunoSEQ multiplex PCR; TCRdb's table is partial and in-frame only. The sample contains approximately 170,000 clones, around 83% of which appear only once. This TCR came from a man aged 45-65 years in good health and CMV-seropositive. The chain recombines TRBV4-3 with TRBJ2-7, with TRBD1 matching over 8 bases. The sample taken for sequencing was PBMCs. CDR3 nucleotide sequence: TGCGCCAGCAGCCGAGGACAGGGAATCTCCTACGAGCAGTACTTC. It yields the protein CASSRGQGISYEQYF.